A single sample is the source of the 12 T cell receptor beta chains below, sequenced in a study of T cells in women clearing cervical HPV infection. Method: immunoSEQ multiplex PCR; TCRdb's copy keeps in-frame clones and lacks some. Found here are roughly 50,000 clones; the top ten clones hold less than 40%. The sample was blood buffy coat. The receptors come from a woman aged 18 to 69 with a cervical HPV16 infection that either progressed to CIN3+ or cleared (not recorded which).

CDR3: CASESEQMRPNEQYF. The CDR3 bases that were read are TGTGCCAGCGAATCCGAACAAATGCGGCCTAACGAG. The genes are TRBV5-4 and TRBJ2-7; D uncertain. The read falls 3 residues short of the CDR3 end, and the missing part is taken from the germline J gene. With 7 bases removed from V and 5 bases from J, the gap between germline ends came to 22 bases. This CDR3 spans 15 amino acids. Per germline, CDR1 SGHNT and CDR2 YYREEE (reference sequence).

As regards this clone: The read stops 3 residues short of the end of the CDR3; the missing end is completed from the germline J gene. This chain uses TRBV6-4 with TRBJ2-1; TRBD2 agrees at 8 bases. Trimming at V came to 11 bases and at J to 9 bases, leaving 6 bases not matched to a gene. This CDR3 comprises 11 residues. Germline lookup yields CDR1 MRHNA and CDR2 SNTAGT. CDR3 loop: CAGLAGGEQFF. Incomplete CDR3 DNA: TGTGCCGGACTAGCAGGCGGTGAG.

As for this clone: The CDR3 extends 3 residues past the end of the read, so its final part is completed from the germline J gene. Other DNA sequences in the same sample also yield this CDR3. The chain carries TRBV10-3 and TRBJ1-2; D is perhaps TRBD1 (5 bases). The CDR3 runs to 14 residues. Trimming stripped 4 bases from V and 0 bases from J, with 9 bases between. In germline, CDR1 is ENHRY, CDR2 SYGVKD. Here the CDR3 reads CAISVGVTNYGYTF. CDR3 DNA, as far as it was read: TGTGCCATCAGTGTAGGGGTAACTAACTATGGC.

To note about this clone: The DNA ends 3 residues before the CDR3 does, and the rest of the CDR3 is filled in from the germline J gene. This rearrangement joins TRBV7-2 to TRBJ2-3; possibly TRBD1 for D (5 bases). CDR3 size: 13 residues. Germline CDR1 reads SGHTA; CDR2 reads FQGNSA. With 5 bases removed from V and 2 bases from J, the gap between germline ends came to 8 bases. CDR3 sequence: CASSQQVTDTQYF. The CDR3 bases that were read are TGTGCCAGCAGCCAACAGGTCACAGATACG. Variable domain in full (rest from reference TRBV7-2 and TRBJ2-3): GAGVSQSPSNKVTEKGKDVELRCDPISGHTALYWYRQSLGQGLEFLIYFQGNSAPDKSGLPSDRFSAERTGGSVSTLTIQRTQQEDSAVYLCASSQQVTDTQYFGPGTRLTVL.

Concerning this clone itself: The read ends 3 residues early relative to the CDR3; the germline J gene fills the gap. The V and J genes are TRBV19 and TRBJ1-5; D is unresolved. The CDR3 is 16 residues long. The germline CDR1 and CDR2 sequences are LNHDA and SQIVND (reference sequence). Trimming left V 3 bases short and J 0 bases short, with 12 bases between. The CDR3 loop is CASSIYGSYSNQPQHF. Incomplete CDR3 DNA: TGTGCCAGTAGTATTTACGGGTCGTATAGCAATCAGCCC.

As regards this clone: The read terminates 3 residues before the CDR3 end, so the remaining end is supplied by the germline J gene. The gene calls are TRBV18 and TRBJ2-2; either TRBD1 or TRBD2 may fit D (5 bases each). This CDR3 spans 16 amino acids. CDR1 is KGHSH and CDR2 is LQKENI in the germline V gene. CDR3 DNA, as far as it was read: TGTGCCAGCTCACCACGGCAGGGAGCAACTAATGAAAAG. It codes for CASSPRQGATNEK. The whole CDR3 sequence reads CASSPRQGATNEKLFF. The full variable domain, completed using reference TRBV18 and TRBJ2-2, is NAGVMQNPRHLVRRRGQEARLRCSPMKGHSHVYWYRQLPEEGLKFMVYLQKENIIDESGMPKERFSAEFPKEGPSILRIQQVVRGDSAAYFCASSPRQGATNEKLFFGEGSRLTVL.

Turning to this clone: The read halts 3 residues ahead of the CDR3 end, with the missing end drawn from the germline J gene. This chain connects TRBV18 to TRBJ2-5, with a weak D call TRBD2 (6 bases). This CDR3 region has 15 residues. With 2 bases removed from V and 4 bases from J, the gap between germline ends came to 14 bases. Germline loops: CDR1 KGHSH, CDR2 LQKENI. The sequenced CDR3 bases are TGTGCCAGCTCACCAGTCGGGGGTCTTGGAGAGACC. Protein: CASSPVGGLGET. The complete CDR3 reads CASSPVGGLGETQYF.

In regard to this clone: The CDR3 end lies 3 residues beyond the end of the read and is filled in from the germline J gene. The J gene is TRBJ1-6, the V gene TRBV5-1; D might be TRBD1 (5 bases). Trimming removed 4 bases at V and 0 bases at J, with 11 bases between. Per germline, CDR1 SGHRS and CDR2 YFSETQ. The length of the CDR3 is 16 residues. CDR3 DNA, as far as it was read: TGCGCCAGCAGCCAAGGGGTTAGCTCCTATAATTCACCC. Protein sequence: CASSQGVSSYNSP. The CDR3 reads in full as CASSQGVSSYNSPLHF.

On this clone: The read gets to within 3 residues of the CDR3 end, and the germline J gene fills in the rest. J is TRBJ2-3 and V is TRBV6-4, with TRBD2 matching 7 bases. The CDR3 sequence is 15 residues long. Unmatched junction bases numbered 6, after V lost 4 bases and J lost 2 bases. CDR1 MRHNA and CDR2 SNTAGT come from the germline V gene. This CDR3 reads CASSARGEVTDTQYF. The sequenced part of the CDR3 DNA is TGTGCCAGCAGTGCCCGGGGGGAGGTCACAGATACG.

CDR3 in amino acids: CASSPGQGDYEQYF. The part of the CDR3 DNA that was read is TGTGCCAGCAGCCCCGGACAGGGCGACTACGAG. This sequence joins TRBV7-9 and TRBJ2-7, with 8 bases identical to TRBD1. The read terminates 3 residues before the CDR3 end, so the remaining end is supplied by the germline J gene. With 5 bases clipped from V and 3 bases from J, the junction kept 6 bases outside the gene matches. This CDR3 spans 14 amino acids. CDR1 is SEHNR and CDR2 is FQNEAQ in the germline V gene (reference sequence).

A note on this clone: Coverage ceases 3 residues before the CDR3 finishes, and the germline J gene fills in the end. The chain has TRBV11-1 and TRBJ1-3, with a tentative D call TRBD1 (5 bases). In germline, CDR1 is SGHAT, CDR2 FQDESV (reference sequence). The CDR3 spans 14 residues. Trimming removed 5 bases from V and 5 bases from J, with 13 bases in between. CDR3 residues: CASSPGRGRNTIYF. The part of the CDR3 DNA that was read is TGTGCCAGCAGCCCCGGGAGGGGCAGAAACACC.

Concerning this clone itself: The sequence runs out 3 residues before the end of the CDR3; the remainder is reconstructed from the germline J gene. The genes are TRBV2 and TRBJ2-1; TRBD2 matches at 12 bases. This CDR3 spans 14 amino acids. Germline trimming cut 6 bases from V and 4 bases from J; bases unmatched to any gene: 1. Germline V gene lookup returns CDR1 SNHLY and CDR2 FYNNEI. CDR3 residues: CASRGTSGYNEQFF. The CDR3 DNA, read in part, is TGTGCCAGCAGGGGGACTAGCGGGTACAATGAG. Looking up the rest from reference TRBV2 and TRBJ2-1 gives the full variable domain: EPEVTQTPSHQVTQMGQEVILRCVPISNHLYFYWYRQILGQKVEFLVSFYNNEISEKSEIFDDQFSVERPDGSNFTLKIRSTKLEDSAMYFCASRGTSGYNEQFFGPGTRLTVL.